The 26 T cell receptor beta chains reported below all come from one sample, sequenced in a study of early T cells in non-severe SARS-CoV-2 infection. MiXCR, applied by TCRdb to the 5' RACE reads, yields one record per CDR3 protein. The data contain about 83,000 distinct CDR3 sequences, around 9.3% of them seen just once; the ten biggest clones take up around 8%. The sample was whole blood, taken at baseline. These receptors came from an adult who was a healthcare worker with PCR-confirmed SARS-CoV-2 infection or an uninfected control (not recorded which).

This sequence joins TRBV12-3 or TRBV12-4 and TRBJ2-1, with TRBD2 matching over 9 bases. Trimming took 3 bases from V and 8 from J; bases not matched to a gene: 8. The CDR3 contains 15 residues. The CDR3 reads CASSFLGLAGDEQFF. The CDR3 bases are TGTGCCAGCAGTTTCCTGGGACTAGCAGGCGATGAGCAGTTCTTC.

The chain is built from TRBV28 and TRBJ2-5; TRBD2 matches 7 bases. J gave up 7 bases and V 8 bases, and 1 base lay outside the gene matches. CDR3 length: 10 residues. Germline lookup yields CDR1 MDHEN and CDR2 SYDVKM. CDR3 amino acids: CASASGTQYF. The CDR3 nucleotides are TGTGCCAGCGCTAGCGGGACCCAGTACTTC. Supplemented by reference TRBV28 and TRBJ2-5, the full variable domain reads DVKVTQSSRYLVKRTGEKVFLECVQDMDHENMFWYRQDPGLGLRLIYFSYDVKMKEKGDIPEGYSVSREKKERFSLILESASTNQTSMYLCASASGTQYFGPGTRLLVL.

V and J are TRBV4-1 and TRBJ2-1; the D gene is possibly TRBD2 (5 bases). Germline loops: CDR1 MGHRA, CDR2 YSYEKL. This CDR3 has 13 amino acids. Between the trimmed V and J ends, which lost 4 bases and 10 bases, there was a span of 14 bases. CDR3 sequence reads: CASSRGKGDEQFF. CDR3 coding DNA: TGCGCCAGCAGCCGTGGTAAGGGAGACGAGCAGTTCTTC.

In this sample, this clonotype turned up many times. This rearrangement joins TRBV2 to TRBJ2-1; either TRBD1 or TRBD2 may fit D (5 bases each). Trimming pared 5 bases from V and 2 bases from J, leaving 13 bases between. This CDR3 region has 15 residues. Germline CDR1 SNHLY, CDR2 FYNNEI. The CDR3 sequence: CASSSGTAAYNEQFF. The CDR3 bases are TGTGCCAGCAGTTCCGGGACCGCCGCCTACAATGAGCAGTTCTTC.

The table lists this clonotype with many counts. The genes are TRBV28 and TRBJ2-1; 13 nucleotides match TRBD2. The CDR3 totals 14 residues. V gave up 6 bases and J gave up 13 bases; unmatched junction bases: 9. The germline gives CDR1 MDHEN, CDR2 SYDVKM. The CDR3 DNA reads as TGTGCCAGCAGACATCCTGGGACTAGCGGGGCCCAGTTCTTC. Translation gives CASRHPGTSGAQFF.

CDR3 bases: TGTGCCAGCAGCTTAGGACTAGCAAACACAGATACGCAGTATTTT. Translating it yields CASSLGLANTDTQYF. The chain links TRBV7-2 to TRBJ2-3, with 7 positions matching TRBD2. Germline values: CDR1 SGHTA, CDR2 FQGNSA. This CDR3 has 15 amino acids. V shed 1 base and J 2 bases; nucleotides not matched to a gene: 3.

This clonotype was recorded a few times. The chain couples TRBV7-2 to TRBJ2-2, with D possibly TRBD1 on 6 matching bases. The CDR3 covers 14 residues. Germline assignment: CDR1 SGHTA and CDR2 FQGNSA. Trimming shortened V by 5 bases and J by 9 bases, and 16 bases separated the two germline ends. CDR3 sequence reads: CASSPDRRRWELFF. The CDR3 bases are TGTGCCAGCAGCCCCGACAGGAGGCGTTGGGAGCTGTTTTTT.

The sample holds a few counts of this clonotype. DNA for the CDR3: TGTGCCAGCAGATCCTCAGGGGGAGGGGAGACCCAGTACTTC. Encoded protein: CASRSSGGGETQYF. This chain uses TRBV6-1 with TRBJ2-5; D is possibly TRBD1 or TRBD2 (7 bases each). This CDR3 region has 14 residues. Trimming took off 6 bases at V and 5 bases at J, with 16 bases between the two ends. CDR1 and CDR2 from the germline V gene are MNHNS and SASEGT.

The chain uses TRBV29-1 and TRBJ2-1; D unclear. Trimming removed 3 bases at V and 5 bases at J, with 5 bases between. The germline CDR1 and CDR2 sequences are SQVTM and ANQGSEA. The CDR3 is 11 amino acids. The CDR3 protein is CSVEYDNEQFF. DNA of the CDR3: TGCAGCGTTGAGTACGACAATGAGCAGTTCTTC.

This clonotype was seen a few times. This chain links TRBV20-1 with TRBJ2-7, with D perhaps matching TRBD1 or TRBD2 (5 bases each). V lost 6 bases and J lost 0, with 12 bases in between. Germline loops: CDR1 DFQATT, CDR2 SNEGSKA (reference sequence). The CDR3 covers 13 residues. The CDR3 DNA reads as TGCAGTGCCTCCGGGACCTTCTCCTACGAGCAGTACTTC. It translates to CSASGTFSYEQYF.

The chain carries TRBV5-1 and TRBJ2-2; D call uncertain. V shed 5 bases and J shed 0 bases, with 11 bases lying between them. The germline V gene has CDR1 SGHRS and CDR2 YFSETQ. The length of the CDR3 is 15 residues. CDR3 sequence reads: CASRGLRSNTGELFF. The CDR3 DNA follows: TGCGCCAGCAGAGGTCTGAGATCGAACACCGGGGAGCTGTTTTTT.

The chain couples TRBV14 to TRBJ1-1; D is uncertain. The CDR3 has 14 residues. Trimming left V 2 bases short and J 0 bases short, with 7 bases between. The germline V gene has CDR1 SGHDN and CDR2 FVKESK. CDR3 loop: CASSQPRMNTEAFF. The CDR3 DNA follows: TGTGCCAGCAGCCAACCACGGATGAACACTGAAGCTTTCTTT.

V is TRBV20-1 and J is TRBJ1-5, with D unresolved. Germline assignment: CDR1 DFQATT and CDR2 SNEGSKA (reference sequence). The germline V and J ends were trimmed by 5 bases and 2 bases, with 16 bases remaining between them. The CDR3 has 15 amino acids. The CDR3, as DNA: TGCAGTGCTGCTACAGCCCTAGGCGGCAATCAGCCCCAGCATTTT. Amino acids: CSAATALGGNQPQHF.

This clonotype was seen ten or more times. V gene TRBV20-1 combines with J gene TRBJ1-1; D is perhaps TRBD1 (6 bases). V lost 6 bases to trimming and J lost 0 bases, with 17 bases between them. The CDR3 has 15 residues. The germline V gene has CDR1 DFQATT and CDR2 SNEGSKA (reference sequence). The DNA of the CDR3 is TGCAGTGCCCGTTCAATCGGACAGCTGAACACTGAAGCTTTCTTT. Translated, it gives CSARSIGQLNTEAFF.

This clonotype has a handful of counts. V gene TRBV20-1 combines with J gene TRBJ2-4, with 9 bases identical to TRBD1. The V and J ends lost 6 bases and 3 bases, in that order; junction bases with no gene match: 6. This CDR3 region has 14 residues. CDR1 is DFQATT and CDR2 is SNEGSKA in the germline V gene (reference sequence). The CDR3 reads CSAPDRGGKNIQYF. CDR3 coding DNA: TGCAGTGCGCCGGACAGGGGTGGCAAAAACATTCAGTACTTC.

This clonotype came up a few times. V and J are TRBV20-1 and TRBJ1-5, with 7 positions matching TRBD1. The ends lost 1 base at V and 9 bases at J; junction bases unmatched: 3. This CDR3 comprises 12 residues. CDR1 and CDR2 from the germline V gene are DFQATT and SNEGSKA (reference sequence). CDR3 amino acids: CSARGQGMPQHF. Here the CDR3 DNA reads TGCAGTGCTAGAGGACAGGGAATGCCCCAGCATTTT.

The V gene is TRBV5-4, the J gene TRBJ1-4; 7 positions match TRBD1. The ends lost 5 bases at V and 5 bases at J; junction bases unmatched: 12. CDR1 is SGHNT and CDR2 is YYREEE in the germline V gene (reference sequence). This CDR3 has 16 residues. Written as DNA, the CDR3 is TGTGCCAGCAGTTCGACAGGGCACCGCACAAATGAAAAACTGTTTTTT. Translating gives CASSSTGHRTNEKLFF.

This clonotype was observed a handful of times. V and J are TRBV5-1 and TRBJ2-5; 10 bases map to TRBD2. Germline-derived CDR1 and CDR2 are SGHRS and YFSETQ. V trimming: 3 bases; J trimming: 2 bases; junction bases outside the gene matches: 7. The CDR3 is 16 residues long. As DNA, the CDR3 is TGCGCCAGCAGCTCCTCTATACTAGCGGGACAAGAGACCCAGTACTTC. This codes for CASSSSILAGQETQYF.

This chain links TRBV10-3 with TRBJ2-3, with 8 bases fitting TRBD1. Germline V gives CDR1 ENHRY, CDR2 SYGVKD. The CDR3 length is 14 residues. V lost 5 bases to trimming and J lost 5 bases; unmatched junction nucleotides: 6. DNA for the CDR3: TGTGCCATCAGTCTGACAGGGGATCGAGATACGCAGTATTTT. This translates into CAISLTGDRDTQYF.

There are many counts of this clonotype. The chain links TRBV4-1 to TRBJ2-1; D perhaps matches TRBD2 (6 bases). This CDR3 comprises 16 residues. Germline-derived CDR1 and CDR2 are MGHRA and YSYEKL. V was shortened by 3 bases and J by 11 bases, with 23 bases between the two germline ends. The CDR3: CASSHRSSGGSAKQFF. CDR3 bases: TGCGCCAGCAGCCACCGTTCGTCCGGGGGTTCCGCCAAGCAGTTCTTC.

This clonotype was observed once. This chain uses TRBV7-2 with TRBJ2-7; TRBD2 matches at 7 bases. Per the germline V gene, CDR1 is SGHTA and CDR2 is FQGNSA. With V trimmed by 0 bases and J by 2 bases, 7 bases remained unmatched. The CDR3 runs to 16 residues. The chain's CDR3 is CASSLASGNRAYEQYF. CDR3 bases: TGTGCCAGCAGCTTAGCAAGCGGGAATAGGGCCTACGAGCAGTACTTC.

This clonotype came up many times. The chain combines TRBV20-1 with TRBJ2-5, with TRBD2 matching 12 bases. Germline CDR1 and CDR2: DFQATT and SNEGSKA (reference sequence). The CDR3 extends over 15 amino acids. V trimming: 5 bases; J trimming: 4 bases; junction bases outside the gene matches: 8. DNA for the CDR3: TGCAGTGCTCCCGGACTAGCGGGAAGGATAGAGACCCAGTACTTC. The encoded protein is CSAPGLAGRIETQYF.

The chain is built from TRBV27 and TRBJ2-2; D unresolved. The CDR3 has 15 residues. Germline CDR1 is MNHEY and CDR2 is SMNVEV (reference sequence). Trimming left V 1 base short and J 4 bases short, with 10 bases between. Written as DNA, the CDR3 is TGTGCCAGCAGTTTATTACCCGCGCCCACCGGGGAGCTGTTTTTT. The encoded protein is CASSLLPAPTGELFF.

This sequence joins TRBV20-1 and TRBJ2-7; tentatively, D is TRBD2 (6 bases). V lost 0 bases to trimming and J lost 6 bases, with 15 bases between them. The length of the CDR3 is 14 residues. In germline, CDR1 is DFQATT, CDR2 SNEGSKA (reference sequence). The CDR3, as DNA: TGCAGTGCTAGAGATGGGGGACTCGACCCCGAGCAGTACTTC. It yields the protein CSARDGGLDPEQYF.

This clonotype was seen more than once but under ten times. The chain uses TRBV10-3 and TRBJ1-1; possibly TRBD1 for D (5 bases). The CDR3 covers 16 residues. Per germline, CDR1 ENHRY and CDR2 SYGVKD. V lost 0 bases and J 3 bases, leaving 14 bases between the germline ends. For the CDR3, the DNA is TGTGCCATCAGTGAGTCGCTGGGGGTTCTGGACACTGAAGCTTTCTTT. This codes for CAISESLGVLDTEAFF.

This clonotype was detected a few times. The chain has TRBV24-1 and TRBJ2-1, with D possibly matching TRBD2 (5 bases). The CDR3 contains 13 residues. The germline gives CDR1 KGHDR, CDR2 SFDVKD. V was trimmed by 7 bases and J by 5 bases, leaving 11 bases between them. This chain's CDR3 is CATRQAGDNEQFF. The CDR3 DNA follows: TGTGCCACCAGGCAGGCCGGGGACAATGAGCAGTTCTTC.